The clone carrying this TCR beta chain has ten or more counts. What it binds is not known. The CDR3 has 14 amino acids. Per germline, CDR1 SGHVS and CDR2 FNYEAQ. V lost 1 base and J lost 0, with 7 bases in between. The record originates from a study of T cell repertoires in cytomegalovirus infection. Whole-study results and caveats: CMV-specific TCR beta clonotypes restricted by HLA-C dominated the ex vivo response.

MiXCR, applied by TCRdb to the reads, yields one record per CDR3 protein. The sample lists roughly 230,000 distinct CDR3 sequences; around 15% were seen once. The sequence derives from a human donor in good health (CMV status not recorded). Some clones in this sample may be carry-over from other donors' samples. This chain links TRBV7-6 with TRBJ2-7; D remains unclear. Sequenced sample: CD8+ T cells from PBMCs. The CDR3 DNA follows: TGTGCCAGCAGCTTAGGCGAAGACTCCTACGAGCAGTACTTC. Its translation: CASSLGEDSYEQYF.